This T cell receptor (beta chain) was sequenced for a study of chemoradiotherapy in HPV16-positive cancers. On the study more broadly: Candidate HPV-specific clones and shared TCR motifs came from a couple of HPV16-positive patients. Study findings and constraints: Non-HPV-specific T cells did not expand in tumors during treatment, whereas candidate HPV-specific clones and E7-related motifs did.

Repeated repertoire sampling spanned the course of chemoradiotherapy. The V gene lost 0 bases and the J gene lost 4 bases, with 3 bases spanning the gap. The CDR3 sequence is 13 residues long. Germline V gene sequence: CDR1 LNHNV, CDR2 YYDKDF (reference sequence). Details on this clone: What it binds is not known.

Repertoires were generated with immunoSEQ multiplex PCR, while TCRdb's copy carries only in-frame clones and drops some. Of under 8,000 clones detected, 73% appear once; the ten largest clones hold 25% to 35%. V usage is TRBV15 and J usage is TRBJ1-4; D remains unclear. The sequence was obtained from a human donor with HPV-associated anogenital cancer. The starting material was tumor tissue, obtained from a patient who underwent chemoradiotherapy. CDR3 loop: CATSRDHNEKLFF. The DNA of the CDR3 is TGTGCCACCAGCAGAGATCATAATGAAAAACTGTTTTTT. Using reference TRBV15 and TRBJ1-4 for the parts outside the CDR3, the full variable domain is DAMVIQNPRYQVTQFGKPVTLSCSQTLNHNVMYWYQQKSSQAPKLLFHYYDKDFNNEADTPDNFQSRRPNTSFCFLDIRSPGLGDTAMYLCATSRDHNEKLFFGSGTQLSVL.